This TCR beta chain was retrieved from a study of spatial heterogeneity in lung cancer. Study context: On average, each unique TCR and UMI combination appeared more than ten times in raw reads. Study results and caveats: The study found that expanded intratumoral alpha and beta TCR counts tracked tumor mutation counts.

Time point: sample taken at primary tumor resection. A total of approximately 77 untreated early-stage non-small cell lung cancer patients served as donors. TCR cDNA molecules each had a unique molecular identifier. TCRdb reprocessed the 5' RACE reads via MiXCR and lists one record per CDR3 protein. The data contain 2,500 to 3,500 distinct CDR3 sequences, 11% of them seen just once; the ten biggest clones take up 7.5% to 9.5%. Details on this clonotype: What it recognizes is unknown.

This CDR3 contains 16 residues. Per germline, CDR1 SGHRS and CDR2 YFSETQ. Trimming removed 5 bases from V and 0 bases from J; junction bases left unmatched: 7. The chain recombines TRBV5-1 with TRBJ2-2; 7 bases line up with TRBD1. The material was lung tumor tissue, obtained at surgery. This TCR derives from a female donor with early-stage non-small cell lung cancer. The CDR3 coding sequence is TGCGCCAGCAGTCACAGGGGTATGGCGAACACCGGGGAGCTGTTTTTT. Its translation is CASSHRGMANTGELFF.